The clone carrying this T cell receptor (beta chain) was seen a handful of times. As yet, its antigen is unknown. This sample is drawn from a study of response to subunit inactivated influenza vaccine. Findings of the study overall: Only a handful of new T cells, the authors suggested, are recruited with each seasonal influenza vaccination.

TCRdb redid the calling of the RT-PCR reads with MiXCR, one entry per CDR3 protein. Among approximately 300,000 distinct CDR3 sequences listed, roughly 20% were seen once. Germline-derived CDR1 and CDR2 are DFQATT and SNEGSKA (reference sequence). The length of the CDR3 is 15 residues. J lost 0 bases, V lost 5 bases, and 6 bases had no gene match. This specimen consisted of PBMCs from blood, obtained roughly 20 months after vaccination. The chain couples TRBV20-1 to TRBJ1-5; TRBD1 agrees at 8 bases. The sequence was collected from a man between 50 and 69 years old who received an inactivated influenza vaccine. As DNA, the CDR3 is TGCAGTGCTGGCAGACAGGGGTTTAGCAATCAGCCCCAGCATTTT. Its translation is CSAGRQGFSNQPQHF.